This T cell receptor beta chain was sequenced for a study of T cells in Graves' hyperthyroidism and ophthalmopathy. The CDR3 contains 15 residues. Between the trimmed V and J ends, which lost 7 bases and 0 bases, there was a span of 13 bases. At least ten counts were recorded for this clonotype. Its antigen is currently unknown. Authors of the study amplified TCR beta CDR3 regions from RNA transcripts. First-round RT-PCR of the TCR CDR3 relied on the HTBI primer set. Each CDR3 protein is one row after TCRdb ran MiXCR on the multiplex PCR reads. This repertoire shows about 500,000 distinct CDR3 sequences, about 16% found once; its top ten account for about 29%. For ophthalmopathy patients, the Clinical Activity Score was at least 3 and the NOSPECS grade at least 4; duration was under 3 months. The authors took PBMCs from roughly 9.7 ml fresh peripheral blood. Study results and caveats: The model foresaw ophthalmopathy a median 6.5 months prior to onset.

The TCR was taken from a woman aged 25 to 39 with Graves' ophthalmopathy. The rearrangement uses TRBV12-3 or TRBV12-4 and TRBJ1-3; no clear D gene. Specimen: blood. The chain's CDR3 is CASTLGRSSGNTIYF. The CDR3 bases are TGTGCCAGCACCCTAGGACGGAGCTCTGGAAACACCATATATTTT.